The rows below give T cell receptor beta chains drawn from one sample of a study of response to subunit inactivated influenza vaccine. Using its own MiXCR run on the RT-PCR reads, TCRdb lists one record per CDR3 protein. Here the sample spans 550,000 to 800,000 distinct CDR3 sequences, roughly 14% being singletons. The sample in question was PBMCs from blood, obtained approximately 15 days before vaccination. These receptors all stem from a man aged 45 to 65 who received an inactivated influenza vaccine. CDR3s include the opening cysteine and the closing phenylalanine or tryptophan. Fields, in order: clone size, V gene, J gene, D gene, CDR3 protein, CDR3 DNA. A D gene is named only where the DNA matches it firmly. Size is stated for part of the rows, as once, few or many counts, or as a class when the clone is expanded.

.,TRBV4-3,TRBJ1-2,.,CASSLTASEGGYTF,TGCGCCAGCAGCCTCACCGCCTCTGAAGGTGGCTACACCTTC
.,TRBV10-3,TRBJ2-2,TRBD2,CAISVEREGRGRTGELFF,TGTGCCATCAGTGTGGAGCGGGAGGGCCGGGGGAGAACCGGGGAGCTGTTTTTT
.,TRBV7-2,TRBJ2-5,.,CASSPRHTPYQETQYF,TGTGCCAGCAGCCCCAGACATACTCCGTACCAAGAGACCCAGTACTTC
few,TRBV28,TRBJ2-3,TRBD2,CASTPSGLADITDTQYF,TGTGCCAGCACTCCAAGCGGGCTAGCGGATATCACAGATACGCAGTATTTT
.,TRBV6-2/TRBV6-3,TRBJ2-2,TRBD2,CASSYRRGGSSGELFF,TGTGCCAGCAGTTACCGGAGGGGCGGGAGTTCCGGGGAGCTGTTTTTT
few,TRBV6-1,TRBJ2-1,.,CASSDALGGLDNEQFF,TGTGCCAGCAGTGACGCTTTGGGGGGGCTGGACAATGAGCAGTTCTTC
few,TRBV10-3,TRBJ2-5,.,CAIMGLAQETQYF,TGTGCCATCATGGGACTGGCCCAAGAGACCCAGTACTTC
.,TRBV12-3/TRBV12-4,TRBJ2-4,.,CASSLQGTQGVAKNIQYF,TGTGCCAGCAGTTTACAAGGGACTCAAGGGGTAGCCAAAAACATTCAGTACTTC
.,TRBV20-1,TRBJ2-7,TRBD1,CSARDLDRGRTEQYF,TGCAGTGCTAGAGATCTTGACAGGGGTAGGACCGAGCAGTACTTC
.,TRBV11-1,TRBJ2-2,.,CASSQNRETGELFF,TGTGCCAGCAGCCAGAACAGGGAGACCGGGGAGCTGTTTTTT
.,TRBV7-2,TRBJ1-5,.,CASSLGGQSRQPQHF,TGTGCCAGCAGCTTAGGTGGACAGTCCCGTCAGCCCCAGCATTTT
.,TRBV7-2,TRBJ2-3,.,CASSLNVLNRGTQYF,TGTGCCAGCAGCTTAAACGTCCTTAATCGTGGGACGCAGTATTTT
few,TRBV20-1,TRBJ1-5,.,CSATSPNQPQHF,TGCAGTGCTACTTCTCCTAATCAGCCCCAGCATTTT
.,TRBV10-3,TRBJ2-3,.,CAISTGITDTQYF,TGTGCCATCAGTACAGGGATCACAGATACGCAGTATTTT
medium-sized,TRBV5-1,TRBJ2-7,TRBD1,CASSYGQGSSYEQYF,TGCGCCAGCAGCTACGGACAGGGGTCCTCCTACGAGCAGTACTTC
few,TRBV12-3/TRBV12-4,TRBJ1-5,.,CASSPPGARQPQHF,TGTGCCAGCAGTCCCCCCGGGGCCAGGCAGCCCCAGCATTTT
.,TRBV10-3,TRBJ2-5,TRBD1,CAATPGQGAQETQYF,TGTGCCGCCACCCCGGGACAGGGGGCCCAAGAGACCCAGTACTTC
.,TRBV5-1,TRBJ2-1,TRBD2,CASTRTPGTSGATYSYNEQFF,TGCGCCAGCACCCGAACCCCCGGGACTAGCGGGGCAACATACTCCTACAATGAGCAGTTCTTC
few,TRBV6-1,TRBJ2-7,.,CASSQQGLTYEQYF,TGTGCCAGCAGCCAACAGGGACTCACCTACGAGCAGTACTTC
few,TRBV20-1,TRBJ2-3,.,CSASRGRVGTDTQYF,TGCAGTGCTAGCCGGGGGCGGGTAGGAACAGATACGCAGTATTTT
many,TRBV28,TRBJ2-2,.,CASSLIAGELFF,TGTGCCAGCAGTTTAATCGCCGGGGAGCTGTTTTTT
.,TRBV12-3/TRBV12-4,TRBJ2-5,TRBD1,CASSFFTGQGKKTQYF,TGTGCCAGCAGTTTTTTTACGGGACAGGGAAAGAAGACCCAGTACTTC
.,TRBV6-1,TRBJ2-3,.,CASSEPWAGDTQYF,TGTGCCAGCAGTGAACCCTGGGCGGGGGATACGCAGTATTTT
.,TRBV7-2,TRBJ2-1,TRBD2,CASSYWTSVPYNEQFF,TGTGCCAGCAGCTACTGGACTAGCGTTCCATACAATGAGCAGTTCTTC
many,TRBV4-3,TRBJ2-1,.,CASSQVFGVPAYNEQFF,TGCGCCAGCAGCCAAGTGTTCGGTGTACCGGCCTACAATGAGCAGTTCTTC
.,TRBV11-2,TRBJ2-5,.,CASRTANWGLETQYF,TGTGCCAGCAGGACAGCTAATTGGGGTCTGGAGACCCAGTACTTC
few,TRBV5-4,TRBJ1-6,.,CASSHRENSPLHF,TGTGCCAGCAGCCACAGGGAGAATTCACCCCTCCACTTT
many,TRBV12-3/TRBV12-4,TRBJ2-3,.,CASSLNLRGDTQYF,TGTGCCAGCAGTTTAAATTTACGGGGGGATACGCAGTATTTT
.,TRBV4-2,TRBJ2-4,TRBD2,CASSQPLAGVAKNIQYF,TGTGCCAGCAGCCAACCTCTAGCGGGGGTAGCCAAAAACATTCAGTACTTC
many,TRBV5-1,TRBJ2-7,TRBD1,CASSLIGTAYEQYF,TGCGCCAGCAGCTTGATAGGGACAGCTTACGAGCAGTACTTC
many,TRBV12-3/TRBV12-4,TRBJ2-1,.,CASLDISYNEQFF,TGTGCCAGCCTTGACATTTCCTACAATGAGCAGTTCTTC
once,TRBV20-1,TRBJ2-6,.,CCALDLGGVTGANVLTF,TGCTGTGCATTAGACCTGGGGGGCGTGACTGGGGCCAACGTCCTGACTTTC
few,TRBV29-1,TRBJ2-2,.,CSVVRDTGELFF,TGCAGCGTTGTAAGAGACACCGGGGAGCTGTTTTTT
.,TRBV2,TRBJ2-7,.,CANAMGGSYEQYF,TGTGCCAACGCAATGGGGGGTTCCTACGAGCAGTACTTC
.,TRBV12-3/TRBV12-4,TRBJ2-2,.,CASTLANTGELFF,TGTGCCAGCACCTTAGCGAACACCGGGGAGCTGTTTTTT
few,TRBV6-1,TRBJ2-6,.,CASRGRAAGANVLTF,TGTGCCAGTCGTGGCAGGGCGGCTGGGGCCAACGTCCTGACTTTC
.,TRBV20-1,TRBJ1-5,.,CSARSTNNQPQHF,TGCAGTGCTAGAAGCACCAACAATCAGCCCCAGCATTTT
many,TRBV12-3/TRBV12-4,TRBJ2-3,.,CASSTQSSSDTQYF,TGTGCCAGCAGTACCCAGAGCTCCTCAGATACGCAGTATTTT
few,TRBV5-1,TRBJ2-2,.,CASSLQGFTGELFF,TGCGCCAGCAGCCTACAGGGATTTACCGGGGAGCTGTTTTTT
few,TRBV3-1,TRBJ1-2,.,CASSQVAGGIGYTF,TGTGCCAGCAGCCAAGTAGCAGGAGGTATCGGCTACACCTTC
.,TRBV3-1,TRBJ2-3,.,CASSSSTVTQYF,TGTGCCAGCAGTTCGAGCACAGTTACGCAGTATTTT
.,TRBV21-1,TRBJ2-7,.,CASSKTRLSGEIYEQYF,TGTGCCAGCAGCAAAACTAGGCTTTCAGGGGAGATCTACGAGCAGTACTTC